Listed below are T cell receptor beta chains from one sample, sequenced in a study of cytomegalovirus exposure and HLA in healthy donors. Data came from immunoSEQ multiplex PCR; TCRdb stores just in-frame clones and leaves some out. Of 150,000 to 200,000 clones in the sample, about 75% were seen once. Specimen: PBMCs. The receptors here all came from a female donor in good health and CMV-seronegative. The CDR3 runs from the conserved cysteine through the conserved F or W. Each record gives: D gene, V gene, J gene, clone size, CDR3 protein, CDR3 DNA. D genes are given only for firm matches. Size tells how often a clone was seen (once, few, many) or the class of an expanded clone, and some rows leave it out.

D: -
V: TRBV28
J: TRBJ2-7
size: -
CDR3: CASSFRTYEQYF
DNA: TGTGCCAGCAGTTTTCGTACCTACGAGCAGTACTTC

D: TRBD1
V: TRBV6-5
J: TRBJ2-7
size: once
CDR3: CASSFDRGSYEQYF
DNA: TGTGCCAGCAGTTTCGACAGGGGTAGTTACGAGCAGTACTTC

D: -
V: TRBV5-4
J: TRBJ1-6
size: -
CDR3: CASSLEAGRSPLHF
DNA: TGTGCCAGCAGCTTGGAGGCAGGGAGGTCACCCCTCCACTTT

D: TRBD2
V: TRBV30
J: TRBJ2-1
size: -
CDR3: CAWSALAGVNEQFF
DNA: TGTGCCTGGAGCGCCCTAGCGGGGGTCAATGAGCAGTTCTTC

D: TRBD1
V: TRBV6-5
J: TRBJ1-5
size: -
CDR3: CASSLPPDRGQPQHF
DNA: TGTGCCAGCAGTTTACCTCCGGACAGGGGGCAGCCCCAGCATTTT

D: -
V: TRBV21-1
J: TRBJ1-5
size: few
CDR3: CASSPRDPSPVGVKWPQHF
DNA: TGTGCCAGCAGCCCCCGGGATCCTAGCCCAGTTGGCGTTAAATGGCCCCAGCATTTT

D: TRBD1
V: TRBV7-9
J: TRBJ1-1
size: -
CDR3: CASSLVGGGQGNTEAFF
DNA: TGTGCCAGCAGCTTAGTGGGGGGGGGACAGGGGAACACTGAAGCTTTCTTT

D: -
V: TRBV18
J: TRBJ2-3
size: -
CDR3: CASSPPTPGADTQYF
DNA: TGTGCCAGCTCACCACCCACTCCCGGGGCAGATACGCAGTATTTT

D: -
V: TRBV27
J: TRBJ1-6
size: -
CDR3: CASSFGADGPSSYNSPLHF
DNA: TGTGCCAGCAGTTTTGGGGCCGACGGGCCGAGCTCCTATAATTCACCCCTCCACTTT

D: -
V: TRBV4-3
J: TRBJ1-4
size: -
CDR3: CASSQGGRVANEKLFF
DNA: TGCGCCAGCAGCCAAGGGGGGCGTGTGGCTAATGAAAAACTGTTTTTT

D: -
V: TRBV28
J: TRBJ2-1
size: -
CDR3: CASSKGEGQNEQFF
DNA: TGTGCCAGCAGTAAGGGGGAGGGCCAAAATGAGCAGTTCTTC

D: TRBD2
V: TRBV27
J: TRBJ2-4
size: -
CDR3: CASSLGASGRDIQYF
DNA: TGTGCCAGCAGTTTAGGGGCTAGCGGGAGAGACATTCAGTACTTC

D: TRBD2
V: TRBV10-2
J: TRBJ2-7
size: once
CDR3: CASRQSGTSGSYEQYF
DNA: TGCGCCAGCAGACAATCCGGGACTAGCGGATCCTACGAGCAGTACTTC

D: TRBD1
V: TRBV27
J: TRBJ1-3
size: -
CDR3: CASRSTGGGNTIYF
DNA: TGTGCCAGCAGGAGTACAGGGGGTGGAAACACCATATATTTT

D: TRBD1
V: TRBV25-1
J: TRBJ2-7
size: -
CDR3: CASSDPGTAYEQYF
DNA: TGTGCCAGCAGTGACCCCGGGACAGCCTACGAGCAGTACTTC

D: TRBD1
V: TRBV7-8
J: TRBJ1-2
size: -
CDR3: CASSLVDRAPGGYTF
DNA: TGTGCCAGCAGCTTAGTTGACAGGGCGCCCGGTGGCTACACCTTC

D: -
V: TRBV2
J: TRBJ1-2
size: -
CDR3: CASRGAAYGYTF
DNA: TGTGCCAGCAGAGGGGCAGCCTATGGCTACACCTTC

D: TRBD1
V: TRBV7-3
J: TRBJ1-4
size: few
CDR3: CASSLTGGRDEKLFF
DNA: TGTGCCAGCAGCTTGACAGGGGGCCGGGATGAAAAACTGTTTTTT

D: -
V: TRBV29-1
J: TRBJ1-1
size: few
CDR3: CSVADSYTEAFF
DNA: TGCAGCGTCGCGGACAGCTACACTGAAGCTTTCTTT

D: TRBD1
V: TRBV7-9
J: TRBJ1-2
size: -
CDR3: CASSQGTGGAPTF
DNA: TGTGCCAGCAGCCAAGGGACAGGGGGCGCACCCACCTTC

D: -
V: TRBV4-1
J: TRBJ1-5
size: -
CDR3: CASSREGGTRGNQPQHF
DNA: TGCGCCAGCAGCCGTGAAGGGGGTACTAGGGGCAATCAGCCCCAGCATTTT

D: TRBD1
V: TRBV18
J: TRBJ1-3
size: -
CDR3: CASSTTGTAGNTIYF
DNA: TGTGCCAGCTCAACTACCGGGACAGCTGGAAACACCATATATTTT

D: -
V: TRBV4-3
J: TRBJ2-1
size: -
CDR3: CASSQEMRDLLFNEQFF
DNA: TGCGCCAGCAGCCAAGAGATGCGGGACTTGCTATTCAATGAGCAGTTCTTC

D: -
V: TRBV27
J: TRBJ2-7
size: -
CDR3: CASRTRASYEQYF
DNA: TGTGCCAGCAGGACGCGGGCATCCTACGAGCAGTACTTC

D: TRBD1
V: TRBV6-5
J: TRBJ1-2
size: -
CDR3: CASSLQGAGGYTF
DNA: TGTGCCAGCAGTTTGCAGGGGGCTGGGGGCTACACCTTC

D: TRBD2
V: TRBV4-2
J: TRBJ2-1
size: -
CDR3: CASSQAHGTSAYNEQFF
DNA: TGTGCCAGCAGCCAGGCGCATGGGACTAGTGCTTACAATGAGCAGTTCTTC

D: -
V: TRBV7-9
J: TRBJ1-1
size: once
CDR3: CASSPSGGPREAFF
DNA: TGTGCCAGCAGTCCGAGCGGAGGGCCCAGGGAAGCTTTCTTT

D: -
V: TRBV2
J: TRBJ1-2
size: -
CDR3: CASSERGGGYTF
DNA: TGTGCCAGCAGTGAACGAGGGGGAGGCTACACCTTC

D: -
V: TRBV29-1
J: TRBJ2-3
size: -
CDR3: CSVRTSSPGDTQYF
DNA: TGCAGCGTGAGGACATCTAGTCCTGGAGATACGCAGTATTTT

D: -
V: TRBV29-1
J: TRBJ1-4
size: -
CDR3: CSVDEGREKLFF
DNA: TGCAGCGTTGACGAGGGTCGGGAAAAACTGTTTTTT

D: TRBD2
V: TRBV28
J: TRBJ2-7
size: -
CDR3: CASSPGGSYEQYF
DNA: TGTGCCAGCAGCCCGGGAGGATCCTACGAGCAGTACTTC

D: -
V: TRBV19
J: TRBJ2-3
size: once
CDR3: CASSIALGLSTDTQYF
DNA: TGTGCCAGTAGTATAGCATTAGGACTAAGCACAGATACGCAGTATTTT

D: TRBD2
V: TRBV4-3
J: TRBJ2-7
size: -
CDR3: CASSQGGARLYEQYF
DNA: TGCGCCAGCAGCCAGGGAGGGGCAAGGCTCTACGAGCAGTACTTC

D: -
V: TRBV27
J: TRBJ2-3
size: -
CDR3: CASSLSRAGKEDTQYF
DNA: TGTGCCAGCAGTTTATCGAGAGCAGGGAAGGAGGATACGCAGTATTTT

D: TRBD1
V: TRBV7-2
J: TRBJ1-2
size: -
CDR3: CASSLRDRDGYTF
DNA: TGTGCCAGCAGCTTAAGGGACAGGGATGGCTACACCTTC

D: -
V: TRBV7-2
J: TRBJ1-1
size: -
CDR3: CASSPRPQGGTEAFF
DNA: TGTGCCAGCAGCCCGAGGCCCCAGGGTGGCACTGAAGCTTTCTTT

D: -
V: TRBV6-5
J: TRBJ2-2
size: -
CDR3: CASRPGGSTGELFF
DNA: TGTGCCAGCAGGCCAGGGGGGTCCACCGGGGAGCTGTTTTTT

D: -
V: TRBV5-6
J: TRBJ1-4
size: -
CDR3: CASSLAGVGPHEKLFF
DNA: TGTGCCAGCAGCTTGGCGGGAGTTGGGCCCCATGAAAAACTGTTTTTT

D: TRBD1
V: TRBV6-5
J: TRBJ2-7
size: -
CDR3: CASPTGLYEQYF
DNA: TGTGCCAGCCCGACAGGGCTCTACGAGCAGTACTTC

D: -
V: TRBV30
J: TRBJ2-1
size: -
CDR3: CAWSVGGGEQFF
DNA: TGTGCCTGGAGTGTAGGGGGGGGAGAGCAGTTCTTC

D: -
V: TRBV5-1
J: TRBJ2-1
size: -
CDR3: CASSLLSGTVNEQFF
DNA: TGCGCCAGCAGCTTGCTTAGCGGGACAGTGAATGAGCAGTTCTTC

D: -
V: TRBV4-3
J: TRBJ1-2
size: -
CDR3: CASSQDGAPRVYGYTF
DNA: TGCGCCAGCAGCCAAGATGGGGCACCTAGAGTCTATGGCTACACCTTC

D: -
V: TRBV4-2
J: TRBJ2-1
size: -
CDR3: CASSQEEGGYNEQFF
DNA: TGTGCCAGCAGCCAAGAAGAGGGTGGCTACAATGAGCAGTTCTTC

D: TRBD2
V: TRBV30
J: TRBJ2-1
size: -
CDR3: CAWSVLLAGTYNEQFF
DNA: TGTGCCTGGAGTGTACTCCTAGCGGGTACCTACAATGAGCAGTTCTTC

D: -
V: TRBV5-1
J: TRBJ2-1
size: -
CDR3: CASSLGGGSGTEQFF
DNA: TGCGCCAGCAGCTTAGGGGGGGGGTCCGGGACGGAGCAGTTCTTC

D: TRBD2
V: TRBV6-1
J: TRBJ2-3
size: -
CDR3: CASSETSGGAGYF
DNA: TGTGCCAGCAGTGAAACTAGCGGGGGGGCCGGGTATTTT

D: -
V: TRBV7-3
J: TRBJ1-1
size: few
CDR3: CASSRQMNTEAFF
DNA: TGTGCCAGCAGTCGACAGATGAACACTGAAGCTTTCTTT

D: TRBD1
V: TRBV30
J: TRBJ1-4
size: -
CDR3: CAWGTGNEKLFF
DNA: TGTGCCTGGGGGACAGGGAATGAAAAACTGTTTTTT

D: -
V: TRBV18
J: TRBJ1-5
size: few
CDR3: CASSPEGGAQPQHF
DNA: TGTGCCAGCTCACCTGAAGGGGGGGCTCAGCCCCAGCATTTT

D: TRBD2
V: TRBV27
J: TRBJ2-2
size: -
CDR3: CASSFRASGTGELFF
DNA: TGTGCCAGCAGTTTTAGGGCTAGCGGGACCGGGGAGCTGTTTTTT

D: -
V: TRBV18
J: TRBJ1-1
size: -
CDR3: CASSPRQYTEAFF
DNA: TGTGCCAGCTCACCGCGTCAATACACTGAAGCTTTCTTT

D: -
V: TRBV9
J: TRBJ2-3
size: -
CDR3: CASSPGGRGTQYF
DNA: TGTGCCAGCAGCCCCGGTGGGCGGGGTACGCAGTATTTT

D: TRBD2
V: TRBV29-1
J: TRBJ2-3
size: -
CDR3: CSVDPRGAGTQYF
DNA: TGCAGCGTTGACCCGCGGGGGGCAGGTACGCAGTATTTT

D: -
V: TRBV5-1
J: TRBJ1-1
size: -
CDR3: CASSFESEAFF
DNA: TGCGCCAGCAGCTTTGAGAGTGAAGCTTTCTTT

D: -
V: TRBV2
J: TRBJ2-7
size: -
CDR3: CASSEELATNYEQYF
DNA: TGTGCCAGCAGTGAAGAGTTAGCTACAAATTACGAGCAGTACTTC

D: TRBD1
V: TRBV28
J: TRBJ1-2
size: -
CDR3: CASSLSDRANYGYTF
DNA: TGTGCCAGCAGTTTAAGCGACAGGGCTAACTATGGCTACACCTTC

D: -
V: TRBV6-6
J: TRBJ1-4
size: -
CDR3: CASSYLRGGAEEKLFF
DNA: TGTGCCAGCAGTTACCTTCGGGGGGGGGCGGAGGAAAAACTGTTTTTT